This entry describes one T cell receptor (beta chain). Its target is unknown. A single base is all that separates this from a far larger clone, so a read error is likely. This record comes from a study of regulatory T cells in long-lasting Graves disease. Findings of the study overall: Comparison showed that persistent patients shared more public clonotypes (about 2,800) than new patients (966).

In building TCR beta libraries, iRepertoire HTBI primers were used together with Arm-PCR of CDR3 regions. TCRdb independently ran MiXCR on the multiplex PCR reads; one entry per CDR3 protein. The sample carries 250,000 or so distinct CDR3 sequences, roughly 18% recorded once. Trimming cost V 5 bases and J 4 bases; bases outside gene matches: 5. The germline CDR1 and CDR2 sequences are KGHDR and SFDVKD. The length of the CDR3 is 14 residues. Regarding time point: newly diagnosed GD, antithyroid drugs for less than 3 months. With RNA extracted from PBMCs as input, the TCR library was made. These data were also filed under a second study, of T cells in Graves' hyperthyroidism and ophthalmopathy.

The receptor was isolated from a young woman with Graves disease. The rearrangement uses TRBV24-1 and TRBJ1-1; TRBD1 aligns across 8 bases. Sample: peripheral blood mononuclear cells (PBMCs), taken at new diagnosis, from a patient treated with antithyroid drugs. The CDR3 nucleotides read TGTGCCACCAGTGGGACAGGGAGTAGCACTGAAGCTTTCTTT. This codes for CATSGTGSSTEAFF.